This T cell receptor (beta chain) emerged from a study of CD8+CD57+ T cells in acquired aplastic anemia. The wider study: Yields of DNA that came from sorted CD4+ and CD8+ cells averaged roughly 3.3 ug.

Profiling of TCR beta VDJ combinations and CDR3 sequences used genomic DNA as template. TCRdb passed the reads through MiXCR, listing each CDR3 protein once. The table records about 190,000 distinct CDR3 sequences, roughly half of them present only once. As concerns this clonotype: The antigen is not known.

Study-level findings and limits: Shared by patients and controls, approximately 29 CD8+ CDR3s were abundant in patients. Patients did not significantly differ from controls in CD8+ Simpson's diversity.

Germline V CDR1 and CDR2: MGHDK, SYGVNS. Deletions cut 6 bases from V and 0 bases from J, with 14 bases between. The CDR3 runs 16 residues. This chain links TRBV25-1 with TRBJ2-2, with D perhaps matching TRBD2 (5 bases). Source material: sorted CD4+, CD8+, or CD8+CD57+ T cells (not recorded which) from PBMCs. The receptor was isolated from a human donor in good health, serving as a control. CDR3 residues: CASRTWGAANTGELFF. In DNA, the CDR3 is TGTGCCAGCAGAACTTGGGGAGCTGCGAACACCGGGGAGCTGTTTTTT.